The entry below gives a single TCR beta chain sequence along with its context. Antigen specificity is unknown. This sample is drawn from a study of OX40 agonist ivuxolimab in advanced cancers. General study findings and limits: Compared with others, partial responders at 0.1-3.0 mg/kg displayed clonal expansion among the lowest. Mean expanded clone counts were higher in CD8+ than CD4+ T cells. The study observed clonal expansion of CD4+ and CD8+ blood T cells by week 6 at 0.1 to 3.0 mg/kg.

This CDR3 has 13 residues. Germline-derived CDR1 and CDR2 are SGHRS and YFSETQ. The junction had 4 bases not matched to a gene; V was cut back by 1 base and J by 7 bases. Patients had blood sampled at baseline and again on cycle 4 day 1 and cycle 7 day 1. Assay: immunoSEQ multiplex PCR; the TCRdb copy retains only in-frame clones and omits some. The data show approximately 35,000 clones, with roughly 90% seen just once and 25% to 35% held by the top ten. This receptor was obtained from an adult with an advanced solid tumor such as melanoma, head and neck, liver or kidney cancer. The J gene is TRBJ2-5, the V gene TRBV5-1; TRBD1 matches 7 bases. Sequencing was performed on CD4+ or CD8+ T cells sorted from blood, taken in a trial of the OX40 agonist ivuxolimab. The CDR3 region is CASSLTGVGTQYF. In DNA, the CDR3 is TGCGCCAGCAGCTTGACAGGGGTTGGGACCCAGTACTTC.